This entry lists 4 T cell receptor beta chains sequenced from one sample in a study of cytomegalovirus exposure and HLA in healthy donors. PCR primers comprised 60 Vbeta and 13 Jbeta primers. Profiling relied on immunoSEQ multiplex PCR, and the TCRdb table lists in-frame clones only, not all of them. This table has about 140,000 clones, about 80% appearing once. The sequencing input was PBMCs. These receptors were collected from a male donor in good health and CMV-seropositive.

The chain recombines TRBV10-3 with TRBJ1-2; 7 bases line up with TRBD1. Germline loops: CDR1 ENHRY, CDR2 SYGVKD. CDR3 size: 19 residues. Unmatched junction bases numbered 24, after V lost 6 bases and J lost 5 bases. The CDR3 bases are TGTGCCATCAGGGGGACAGCGGCCGTAAGGATTAAGGAAGGGTATGGCTACACCTTC. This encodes CAIRGTAAVRIKEGYGYTF.

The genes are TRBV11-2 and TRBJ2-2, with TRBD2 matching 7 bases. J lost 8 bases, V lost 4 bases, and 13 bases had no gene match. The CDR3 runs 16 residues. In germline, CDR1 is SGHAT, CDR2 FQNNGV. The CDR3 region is CASSSRDYGLWGELFF. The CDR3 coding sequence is TGTGCCAGCAGCTCCCGGGACTATGGTTTGTGGGGGGAGCTGTTTTTT.

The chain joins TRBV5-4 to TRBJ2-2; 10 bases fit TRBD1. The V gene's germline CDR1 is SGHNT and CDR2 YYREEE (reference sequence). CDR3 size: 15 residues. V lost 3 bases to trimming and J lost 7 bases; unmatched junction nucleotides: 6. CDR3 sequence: CASSSRQGAIGELFF. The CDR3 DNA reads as TGTGCCAGCAGCTCTCGACAGGGGGCCATCGGGGAGCTGTTTTTT. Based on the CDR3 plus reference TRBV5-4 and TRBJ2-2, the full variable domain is ETGVTQSPTHLIKTRGQQVTLRCSSQSGHNTVSWYQQALGQGPQFIFQYYREEENGRGNFPPRFSGLQFPNYSSELNVNALELDDSALYLCASSSRQGAIGELFFGEGSRLTVL.

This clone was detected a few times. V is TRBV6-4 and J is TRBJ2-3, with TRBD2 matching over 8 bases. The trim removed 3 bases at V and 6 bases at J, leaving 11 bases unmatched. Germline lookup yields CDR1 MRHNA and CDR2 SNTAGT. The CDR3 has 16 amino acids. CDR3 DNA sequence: TGTGCCAGCAGTGAAGAGGGACGGGGGGGGGCCGATACGCAGTATTTT. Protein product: CASSEEGRGGADTQYF.